The present T cell receptor beta chain was sequenced within a study of T-cell memory formation after mild COVID-19. The wider study: Each donor largely had its own TCR clusters. The study's findings and limits: Clones shrinking between day 15 and 85 showed a balanced CD4/CD8 split, and those that grew later tilted toward CD4+.

Barcoded TCR alpha and TCR beta cDNA libraries with UMIs came from 5'RACE using constant-segment primers. TCRdb reprocessed the 5' RACE reads with MiXCR, giving one entry per CDR3 protein. The data hold fewer than 700,000 distinct CDR3 sequences, with roughly 20% observed a single time. This clonotype was seen a few times. No antigen is known for it. The germline V gene encodes CDR1 SGHRS and CDR2 YFSETQ. V was cut by 5 bases and J by 2 bases, with 14 bases left in between. The CDR3 spans 14 residues. The clonotype originates from an adult woman who had mild COVID-19 (a few samples of this study predate the infection). Cell type and time point are not known. V gene TRBV5-1 combines with J gene TRBJ2-7; D may be TRBD1 (6 bases). The sequenced sample consisted of PBMCs or a T cell subset sorted from them (not recorded which). Written as DNA, the CDR3 is TGCGCCAGCAGGAGGAACAGGGAACCCTACGAGCAGTACTTC. The encoded protein is CASRRNREPYEQYF.